This is a list of T cell receptor beta chains from one sample in a study of blood T cell repertoires in COVID-19. Assay used: immunoSEQ multiplex PCR; TCRdb lists only in-frame clones, some missing. The repertoire includes some 250,000 clones, approximately 85% of them detected once, and more than 0.55% sits in the top ten. Sequenced material: peripheral blood. All receptors come from a human donor in a cohort sampled during active COVID-19. Each CDR3 is given with its conserved first and last residue. The order of the fields is V gene, J gene, clone size, D gene, CDR3 protein, CDR3 DNA. D genes are given only for firm matches. A row's size may be missing; if present it is once, few, many or a size class.

TRBV27	TRBJ2-7	once	NA	CASSLGASYEQYF	TGTGCCAGCAGTTTAGGGGCATCCTACGAGCAGTACTTC
TRBV28	TRBJ2-3	NA	NA	CASRPGGLAIGTDTQYF	TGTGCCAGCAGACCTGGAGGGTTAGCGATTGGCACAGATACGCAGTATTTT
TRBV6-1	TRBJ1-2	NA	NA	CASSEKVAYGYTF	TGTGCCAGCAGTGAAAAGGTAGCATATGGCTACACCTTC
TRBV6-2/TRBV6-3	TRBJ2-7	NA	TRBD1	CASSYNKGQGAGQEQYF	TGTGCCAGCAGTTACAATAAGGGACAGGGGGCCGGCCAGGAACAGTACTTC
TRBV20-1	TRBJ2-7	NA	NA	CSARFTYEQYF	TGCAGTGCTAGATTTACCTACGAGCAGTACTTC
TRBV15	TRBJ2-7	NA	TRBD1	CATSRGATGTYEQYF	TGTGCCACCAGCAGAGGGGCGACAGGGACCTACGAGCAGTACTTC
TRBV6-5	TRBJ1-1	NA	TRBD1	CASRAGGTEAFF	TGTGCCAGCAGGGCAGGGGGCACTGAAGCTTTCTTT
TRBV18	TRBJ1-1	NA	NA	CASSLFPTPSPEAFF	TGTGCCAGCTCCCTCTTTCCTACCCCCTCCCCCGAAGCTTTCTTT
TRBV28	TRBJ2-5	NA	NA	CASSPGGRWVETQYF	TGTGCCAGCAGTCCGGGTGGTCGGTGGGTAGAGACCCAGTACTTC
TRBV5-1	TRBJ1-4	NA	TRBD1	CASSRGTGIDEKLFF	TGCGCCAGCAGCAGAGGGACAGGGATAGATGAAAAACTGTTTTTT
TRBV7-9	TRBJ2-7	NA	NA	CASSLSVGGRSEQYF	TGTGCCAGCAGCTTGTCCGTGGGGGGAAGAAGCGAGCAGTACTTC
TRBV19	TRBJ1-5	NA	TRBD1	CASSKRQGYGQPQHF	TGTGCCAGTAGTAAGCGACAGGGCTACGGTCAGCCCCAGCATTTT
TRBV28	TRBJ1-3	NA	TRBD1	CASSTGQSNTIYF	TGTGCCAGCAGCACGGGACAGTCAAACACCATATATTTT
TRBV3-1/TRBV3-2	TRBJ1-1	NA	TRBD1	CASSQEMTGVFGTEAFF	TGTGCCAGCAGCCAAGAAATGACAGGGGTCTTTGGCACTGAAGCTTTCTTT
TRBV24-1	TRBJ2-5	NA	TRBD1	CATSDPHRGQETQYF	TGTGCCACCAGTGACCCCCACAGGGGCCAAGAGACCCAGTACTTC
TRBV27	TRBJ2-5	NA	NA	CASSHAQGAETQYF	TGTGCCAGCAGTCACGCCCAGGGTGCGGAGACCCAGTACTTC
TRBV3-1/TRBV3-2	TRBJ1-5	NA	TRBD1	CASSQDGTGGRGNQPQHF	TGTGCCAGCAGCCAAGATGGTACAGGGGGCAGGGGCAATCAGCCCCAGCATTTT
TRBV7-9	TRBJ2-5	NA	TRBD1	CASSSDRELAETQYF	TGTGCCAGCAGCTCGGACAGGGAATTGGCGGAGACCCAGTACTTC
TRBV3-1/TRBV3-2	TRBJ2-7	NA	TRBD1	CASSPGQGKNEQYF	TGTGCCAGCAGCCCCGGACAGGGGAAAAACGAGCAGTACTTC
TRBV9	TRBJ2-5	NA	NA	CASSASALAKQETQYF	TGTGCCAGCAGCGCCTCTGCTCTAGCGAAGCAAGAGACCCAGTACTTC
TRBV6-4	TRBJ2-4	NA	TRBD1	CASSASGQSIQYF	TGTGCCAGCAGTGCCTCGGGACAGAGCATTCAGTACTTC
TRBV10-2	TRBJ1-1	NA	NA	CASSDGAGSQAFF	TGCGCCAGCAGTGATGGGGCAGGCAGTCAAGCTTTCTTT
TRBV7-2	TRBJ2-5	NA	NA	CASSLESGGETQYF	TGTGCCAGCAGCTTAGAGAGCGGAGGGGAGACCCAGTACTTC
TRBV5-4	TRBJ2-2	NA	TRBD2	CASSAGLAENTGELFF	TGTGCCAGCAGCGCCGGACTAGCGGAGAACACCGGGGAGCTGTTTTTT
TRBV28	TRBJ2-5	NA	NA	CASSFGEQETQYF	TGTGCCAGCAGTTTCGGGGAACAAGAGACCCAGTACTTC
TRBV7-2	TRBJ2-5	NA	TRBD1	CASSARQGRRETQYF	TGTGCCAGCAGCGCAAGACAGGGGCGGCGTGAGACCCAGTACTTC
TRBV9	TRBJ2-2	NA	NA	CASSVVGSASNTGELFF	TGTGCCAGCAGCGTAGTCGGGAGCGCCTCGAACACCGGGGAGCTGTTTTTT
TRBV4-3	TRBJ1-4	NA	TRBD1	CASTRGRGNEKLFF	TGCGCCAGCACCAGGGGGAGAGGGAATGAAAAACTGTTTTTT
TRBV7-9	TRBJ1-4	NA	TRBD1	CASSRGQGNEKLFF	TGTGCCAGCAGCCGGGGACAGGGTAATGAAAAACTGTTTTTT
TRBV28	TRBJ1-2	NA	NA	CASSLTGAYGYTF	TGTGCCAGCAGCCTGACAGGCGCCTATGGCTACACCTTC
TRBV30	TRBJ2-7	NA	NA	CAWREGPHEQYF	TGTGCCTGGAGGGAGGGACCCCACGAGCAGTACTTC
TRBV28	TRBJ1-2	NA	TRBD1	CASSSIDRDGYTF	TGTGCCAGCAGTTCCATCGACAGGGACGGCTACACCTTC
TRBV6-5	TRBJ2-5	NA	NA	CASSGLAAQQETQYF	TGTGCCAGCAGCGGATTAGCGGCTCAACAAGAGACCCAGTACTTC
TRBV18	TRBJ1-2	NA	TRBD1	CASSPKTGPSNYGYTF	TGTGCCAGCTCACCAAAGACAGGGCCATCTAACTATGGCTACACCTTC
TRBV3-1/TRBV3-2	TRBJ2-5	NA	TRBD2	CASSQSYRENWLAGVGVLETQYF	TGTGCCAGCAGCCAAAGCTACCGAGAAAATTGGCTAGCGGGAGTCGGGGTCCTGGAGACCCAGTACTTC
TRBV7-9	TRBJ2-3	NA	NA	CASGGTDTQYF	TGTGCCAGCGGGGGGACAGATACGCAGTATTTT
TRBV7-2	TRBJ1-4	NA	TRBD1	CASSPGQGGINEKLFF	TGTGCCAGCAGCCCGGGACAGGGGGGTATTAATGAAAAACTGTTTTTT
TRBV4-3	TRBJ1-1	NA	NA	CASSQFPPNNSPTEAFF	TGCGCCAGCAGCCAATTCCCCCCCAACAACAGTCCGACTGAAGCTTTCTTT
TRBV4-3	TRBJ1-1	NA	NA	CASSRQGAGNTEAFF	TGCGCCAGCAGCCGCCAAGGGGCGGGAAACACTGAAGCTTTCTTT
TRBV28	TRBJ2-2	NA	TRBD1	CASSPPQGDTGELFF	TGTGCCAGCAGCCCCCCCCAGGGGGACACCGGGGAGCTGTTTTTT
TRBV29-1	TRBJ2-7	NA	TRBD1	CSVGQGSSYEQYF	TGCAGCGTTGGACAGGGTAGCTCCTACGAGCAGTACTTC